What follows are 21 T cell receptor beta chains derived from one specimen sequenced in a study of blood T cell repertoires in COVID-19. Method: immunoSEQ multiplex PCR; TCRdb's copy keeps in-frame clones and lacks some. The sample records about 97,000 clones, 90% being singletons. The sample was peripheral blood. These receptor sequences come from a man between 60 and 75 years old with acute or convalescent COVID-19.

The chain couples TRBV18 to TRBJ1-1, with 8 bases lining up with TRBD1. CDR1 is KGHSH, CDR2 LQKENI, per germline. The CDR3 spans 13 residues. After removal of 8 bases from V and 6 bases from J, the junction contained 8 bases not matched to a gene. This CDR3 reads CASQPGQDSEAFF. In DNA, the CDR3 is TGTGCCAGCCAACCGGGACAGGACTCTGAAGCTTTCTTT.

This clone was observed a single time. This chain joins TRBV18 and TRBJ2-3; unclear D gene. The CDR3 has 12 amino acids. Germline V lookup: CDR1 KGHSH, CDR2 LQKENI. Trimming shortened V by 3 bases and J by 4 bases, and 5 bases separated the two germline ends. The CDR3 here is CASSPTADTQYF. DNA of the CDR3: TGTGCCAGCTCACCCACGGCAGATACGCAGTATTTT.

A single count supports this clone. As DNA, the CDR3 is TGTGCCACCAGCAGAGACCGGAAAGACAGCTTCTTAAGTCGAAACACCATATATTTT. Its translation is CATSRDRKDSFLSRNTIYF. The chain employs TRBV15 and TRBJ1-3; TRBD1 is a possible D gene (5 bases). Trimming left V 0 bases short and J 5 bases short, with 23 bases between. Germline V lookup: CDR1 LNHNV, CDR2 YYDKDF (reference sequence). The CDR3 is 19 amino acids.

Here the CDR3 reads CASSPLQGNQPQHF. The CDR3, as DNA: TGTGCCAGCAGCCCCCTTCAGGGGAATCAGCCCCAGCATTTT. J is TRBJ1-5 and V is TRBV7-2; TRBD1 might be the D (6 bases). Germline V CDR1 and CDR2: SGHTA, FQGNSA. V shed 5 bases and J shed 4 bases, with 12 bases lying between them. CDR3 size: 14 residues.

The chain links TRBV6-5 to TRBJ2-1; 12 bases match TRBD1. The CDR3 runs 16 residues. J gave up 8 bases and V 4 bases, and 9 bases lay outside the gene matches. Germline V lookup: CDR1 MNHEY, CDR2 SVGAGI. CDR3 residues: CASSSLGQGARDEQFF. Here the CDR3 DNA reads TGTGCCAGCAGTTCCCTGGGACAGGGGGCTCGGGATGAGCAGTTCTTC.

This clone was seen only a few times. Here the CDR3 reads CSASSSDTEAFF. The CDR3 region has the DNA TGCAGTGCTAGTTCCTCGGACACTGAAGCTTTCTTT. The rearrangement joins TRBV20-1 to TRBJ1-1; D is unresolved. CDR3 length equals 12 residues. V was cut by 3 bases and J by 3 bases, with 8 bases left in between. Looked up from germline, CDR1 is DFQATT and CDR2 is SNEGSKA (reference sequence).

The chain is built from TRBV5-1 and TRBJ1-6; 9 bases map to TRBD1. The CDR3 has 18 amino acids. The ends lost 3 bases at V and 0 bases at J; junction bases unmatched: 7. CDR1 SGHRS and CDR2 YFSETQ come from the germline V gene. CDR3 nucleotides: TGCGCCAGCAGCTCGGGACAGGGCTTGAGCTCCTATAATTCACCCCTCCACTTT. Translation: CASSSGQGLSSYNSPLHF.

The chain joins TRBV6-5 to TRBJ2-1, with 9 bases aligning to TRBD2. Looked up from germline, CDR1 is MNHEY and CDR2 is SVGAGI. V shed 0 bases and J 12 bases; nucleotides not matched to a gene: 3. CDR3 length equals 13 residues. CDR3: CASSYSVTSGQFF. Here the CDR3 DNA reads TGTGCCAGCAGTTACTCGGTGACTAGCGGGCAGTTCTTC.

The chain joins TRBV7-9 to TRBJ1-1; 7 bases agree with TRBD1. The CDR3 totals 14 residues. Trimming took 5 bases from V and 1 from J; bases not matched to a gene: 4. CDR1 is SEHNR and CDR2 is FQNEAQ in the germline V gene (reference sequence). The CDR3 sequence: CASSRGQPNTEAFF. The DNA of the CDR3 is TGTGCCAGCAGCCGGGGACAGCCGAACACTGAAGCTTTCTTT.

J is TRBJ1-2 and V is TRBV9; D possibly corresponds to TRBD1 (5 bases). The CDR3 extends over 12 amino acids. Per germline, CDR1 SGDLS and CDR2 YYNGEE. V was cut by 0 bases and J by 5 bases, with 5 bases left in between. In DNA, the CDR3 is TGTGCCAGCAGCGTAGAGGGGTATGGCTACACCTTC. Translating gives CASSVEGYGYTF. Complete variable domain (other parts from reference TRBV9 and TRBJ1-2): DSGVTQTPKHLITATGQRVTLRCSPRSGDLSVYWYQQSLDQGLQFLIQYYNGEERAKGNILERFSAQQFPDLHSELNLSSLELGDSALYFCASSVEGYGYTFGSGTRLTVV.

V and J are TRBV21-1 and TRBJ1-2. TRBV21-1 is designated a pseudogene. The CDR3 runs to 17 residues. The CDR3 DNA is TGTGCCAGCAGCTACCCCCTGGGGGCGGGGGCGGGCTATGGCTACACCTTC. Translated, it gives CASSYPLGAGAGYGYTF.

This clone was seen once. The gene calls are TRBV19 and TRBJ1-1; no clear D. The germline V gene encodes CDR1 LNHDA and CDR2 SQIVND (reference sequence). This CDR3 is built from 15 residues. V dropped 5 bases and J dropped 6 bases, with 19 bases sitting between them. The CDR3 bases are TGTGCCAGTAGTGGTTTAATCCACCTAGACGCTGAAGCTTTCTTT. Encoded protein: CASSGLIHLDAEAFF.

This clone turned up a few times. V gene TRBV6-1 combines with J gene TRBJ2-1; D might be TRBD2 (6 bases). The CDR3 length is 16 residues. CDR1 MNHNS and CDR2 SASEGT come from the germline V gene. The V end was cut by 2 bases, the J end by 7 bases, with 18 bases between. The CDR3 sequence is CASSELGTASRNEQFF. CDR3 in DNA: TGTGCCAGCAGTGAATTAGGGACTGCGTCCCGGAATGAGCAGTTCTTC.

V gene TRBV28 combines with J gene TRBJ2-7, with TRBD1 matching over 9 bases. The CDR3 is made up of 16 amino acids. The junction had 8 bases not matched to a gene; V was cut back by 2 bases and J by 3 bases. The germline gives CDR1 MDHEN, CDR2 SYDVKM. CDR3 sequence reads: CASSLGYGTGNYEQYF. CDR3 DNA sequence: TGTGCCAGCAGTTTAGGTTATGGGACAGGGAACTACGAGCAGTACTTC.

This rearrangement joins TRBV6-5 to TRBJ1-2, with D tentatively TRBD1 (6 bases). The ends were cut back, 2 bases at V and 4 bases at J, with 8 bases in the middle. This CDR3 is 13 amino acids long. Per the germline V gene, CDR1 is MNHEY and CDR2 is SVGAGI. DNA for the CDR3: TGTGCCAGCAGTTACACAGGGCCCTATGGCTACACCTTC. It codes for CASSYTGPYGYTF.

The rearrangement joins TRBV25-1 to TRBJ1-1; D perhaps matches TRBD1 (6 bases). The germline V and J ends were trimmed by 5 bases and 5 bases, with 15 bases remaining between them. Germline V gene data show CDR1 as MGHDK and CDR2 as SYGVNS. CDR3 length: 14 amino acids. In DNA form, the CDR3 reads TGTGCCAGCAGTCTACAGGGTTCGGAAACTGAAGCTTTCTTT. This codes for CASSLQGSETEAFF.

The genes are TRBV5-1 and TRBJ2-5; 9 bases fit TRBD2. J lost 3 bases, V lost 0 bases, and 3 bases had no gene match. CDR3 length: 15 amino acids. Per the germline V gene, CDR1 is SGHRS and CDR2 is YFSETQ. The CDR3 bases are TGCGCCAGCAGCTTGGCCGCTAGCGGGGAAGAGACCCAGTACTTC. This translates into CASSLAASGEETQYF.

The rearrangement uses TRBV30 and TRBJ1-2, with TRBD1 identical over 8 bases. The CDR3 is 12 amino acids. Germline CDR1 and CDR2: GTSNPN and SVGIG (reference sequence). V lost 4 bases to trimming and J lost 4 bases; unmatched junction nucleotides: 2. CDR3 region: CAWNRGAYGYTF. The CDR3 DNA sequence: TGTGCCTGGAACAGGGGGGCCTATGGCTACACCTTC.

V is TRBV11-3 and J is TRBJ1-1, with D tentatively TRBD1 (5 bases). V lost 5 bases, J lost 8 bases, and 15 bases lay in between. The germline V gene has CDR1 SGHNT and CDR2 YENEEA. The CDR3 length is 13 residues. The CDR3 bases are TGTGCCAGCAGCCCCCAGGAGGGGTCGGAAGCTTTCTTT. It specifies CASSPQEGSEAFF.

This chain uses TRBV24-1 with TRBJ2-1; the match to TRBD2 covers 7 bases. The CDR3 is 15 residues long. Trimming removed 3 bases from V and 5 bases from J; junction bases left unmatched: 6. In germline, CDR1 is KGHDR, CDR2 SFDVKD. CDR3 in amino acids: CATSDPGGGNNEQFF. Written as DNA, the CDR3 is TGTGCCACCAGTGATCCCGGGGGAGGGAACAATGAGCAGTTCTTC.

The chain employs TRBV5-1 and TRBJ1-1, with a weak D call TRBD1 (6 bases). The CDR3 contains 14 residues. Trimming pared 4 bases from V and 4 bases from J, leaving 14 bases between. The germline V gene encodes CDR1 SGHRS and CDR2 YFSETQ. The CDR3 bases are TGCGCCAGCAGCCCTCAGGGGAAGATCACTGAAGCTTTCTTT. It encodes CASSPQGKITEAFF.